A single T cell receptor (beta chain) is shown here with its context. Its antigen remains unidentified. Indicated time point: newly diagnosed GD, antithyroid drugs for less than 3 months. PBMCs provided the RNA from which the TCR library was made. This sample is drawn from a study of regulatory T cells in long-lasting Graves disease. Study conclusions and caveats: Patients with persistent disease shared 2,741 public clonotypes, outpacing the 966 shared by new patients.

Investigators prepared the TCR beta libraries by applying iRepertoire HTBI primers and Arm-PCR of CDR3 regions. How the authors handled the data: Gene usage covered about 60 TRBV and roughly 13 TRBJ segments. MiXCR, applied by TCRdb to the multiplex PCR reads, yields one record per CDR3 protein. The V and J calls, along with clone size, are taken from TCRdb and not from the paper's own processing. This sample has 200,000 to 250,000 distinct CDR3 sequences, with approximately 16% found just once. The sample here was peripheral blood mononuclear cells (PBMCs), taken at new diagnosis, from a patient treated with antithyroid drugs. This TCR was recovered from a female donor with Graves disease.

CDR3: CASSSTRGGGNYEQYF. CDR3 nucleotide sequence: TGTGCCAGCAGCTCGACCCGGGGCGGAGGCAACTACGAGCAGTACTTC. This chain connects TRBV7-9 to TRBJ2-7, with D perhaps matching TRBD1 or TRBD2 (5 bases each). Germline CDR1 is SEHNR and CDR2 is FQNEAQ (reference sequence). The CDR3 contains 16 residues. The germline V and J ends were trimmed by 4 bases and 3 bases, with 19 bases remaining between them.